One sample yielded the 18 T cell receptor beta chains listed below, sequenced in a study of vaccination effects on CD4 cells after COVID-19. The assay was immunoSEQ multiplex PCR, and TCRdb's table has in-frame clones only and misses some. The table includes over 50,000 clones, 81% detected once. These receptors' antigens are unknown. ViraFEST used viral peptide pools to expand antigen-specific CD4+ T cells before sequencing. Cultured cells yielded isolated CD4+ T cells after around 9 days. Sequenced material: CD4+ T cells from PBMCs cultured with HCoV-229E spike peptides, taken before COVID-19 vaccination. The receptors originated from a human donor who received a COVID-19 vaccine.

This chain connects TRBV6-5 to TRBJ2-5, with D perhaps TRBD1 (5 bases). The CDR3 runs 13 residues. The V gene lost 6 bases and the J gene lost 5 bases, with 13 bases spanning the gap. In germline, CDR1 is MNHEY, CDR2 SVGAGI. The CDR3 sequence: CASRGQGWETQYF. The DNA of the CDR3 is TGTGCCAGCAGAGGACAAGGATGGGAGACCCAGTACTTC.

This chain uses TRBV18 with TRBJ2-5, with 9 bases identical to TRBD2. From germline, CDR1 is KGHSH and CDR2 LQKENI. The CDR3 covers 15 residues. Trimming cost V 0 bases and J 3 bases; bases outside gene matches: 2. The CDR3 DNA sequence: TGTGCCAGCTCACCACCGGCGGGGGGGAAAGAGACCCAGTACTTC. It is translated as CASSPPAGGKETQYF.

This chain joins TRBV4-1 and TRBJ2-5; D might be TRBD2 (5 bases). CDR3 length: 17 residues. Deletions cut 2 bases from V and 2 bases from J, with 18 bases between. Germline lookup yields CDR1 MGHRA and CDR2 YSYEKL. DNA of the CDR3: TGCGCCAGCAGCCAAAGAGAGCCGGGATTGGGGCAAGAGACCCAGTACTTC. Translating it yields CASSQREPGLGQETQYF.

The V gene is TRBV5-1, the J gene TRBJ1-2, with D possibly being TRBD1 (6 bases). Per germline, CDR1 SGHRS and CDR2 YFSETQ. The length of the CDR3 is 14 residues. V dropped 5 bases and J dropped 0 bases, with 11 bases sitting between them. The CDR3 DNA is TGCGCCAGCAGTCGAGACAGGACTAACTATGGCTACACCTTC. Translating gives CASSRDRTNYGYTF.

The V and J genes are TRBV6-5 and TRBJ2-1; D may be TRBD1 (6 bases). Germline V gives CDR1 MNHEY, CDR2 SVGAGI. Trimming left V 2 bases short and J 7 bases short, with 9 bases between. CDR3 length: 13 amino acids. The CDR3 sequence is CASSYRQGNEQFF. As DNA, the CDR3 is TGTGCCAGCAGTTACCGTCAGGGGAATGAGCAGTTCTTC.

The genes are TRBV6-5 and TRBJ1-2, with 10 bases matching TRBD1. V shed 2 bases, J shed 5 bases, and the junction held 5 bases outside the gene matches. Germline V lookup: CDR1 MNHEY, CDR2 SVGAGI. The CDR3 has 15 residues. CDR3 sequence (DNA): TGTGCCAGCAGTTACCTTAGGACAGGGGGTTATGGCTACACCTTC. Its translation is CASSYLRTGGYGYTF.

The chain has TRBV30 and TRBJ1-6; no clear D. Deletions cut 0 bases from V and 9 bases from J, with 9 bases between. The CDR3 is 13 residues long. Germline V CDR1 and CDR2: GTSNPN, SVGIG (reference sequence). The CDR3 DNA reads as TGTGCCTGGAGTGTATCCAGTAGTTCACCCCTCCACTTT. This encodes CAWSVSSSSPLHF.

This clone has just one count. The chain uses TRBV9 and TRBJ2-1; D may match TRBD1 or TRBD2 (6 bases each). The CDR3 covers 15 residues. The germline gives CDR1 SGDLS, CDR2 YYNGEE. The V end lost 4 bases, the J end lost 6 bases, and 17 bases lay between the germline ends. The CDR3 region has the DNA TGTGCCAGCAGCCCCTCGGTTGGGGGGCTCAATGAGCAGTTCTTC. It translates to CASSPSVGGLNEQFF. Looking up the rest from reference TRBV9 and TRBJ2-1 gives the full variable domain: DSGVTQTPKHLITATGQRVTLRCSPRSGDLSVYWYQQSLDQGLQFLIQYYNGEERAKGNILERFSAQQFPDLHSELNLSSLELGDSALYFCASSPSVGGLNEQFFGPGTRLTVL.

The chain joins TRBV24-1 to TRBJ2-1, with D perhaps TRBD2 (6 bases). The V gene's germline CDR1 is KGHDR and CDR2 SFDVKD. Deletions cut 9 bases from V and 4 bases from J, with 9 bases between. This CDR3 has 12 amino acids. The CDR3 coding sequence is TGTGCCACCTCCGGGACTTACAATGAGCAGTTCTTC. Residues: CATSGTYNEQFF.

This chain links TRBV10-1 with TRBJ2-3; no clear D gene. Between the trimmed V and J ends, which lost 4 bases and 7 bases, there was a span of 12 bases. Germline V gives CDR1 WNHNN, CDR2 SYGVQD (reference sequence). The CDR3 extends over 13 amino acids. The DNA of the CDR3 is TGCGCCAGCAGTGCCGGACCGAAATATACGCAGTATTTT. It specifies CASSAGPKYTQYF.

CDR3 protein: CASREDNYGYTF. The DNA for the CDR3 is TGTGCCAGCAGGGAGGACAACTATGGCTACACCTTC. This rearrangement joins TRBV28 to TRBJ1-2; D gene ambiguous. V dropped 6 bases and J dropped 2 bases, with 7 bases sitting between them. Germline V gene lookup returns CDR1 MDHEN and CDR2 SYDVKM. The CDR3 sequence is 12 residues long.

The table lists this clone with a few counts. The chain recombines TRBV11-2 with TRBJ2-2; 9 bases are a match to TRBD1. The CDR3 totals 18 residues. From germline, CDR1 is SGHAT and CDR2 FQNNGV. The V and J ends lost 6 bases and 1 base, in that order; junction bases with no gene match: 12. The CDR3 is CASRPIRVGQGNTGELFF. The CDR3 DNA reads TGTGCCAGCAGACCTATCCGTGTGGGACAGGGGAACACCGGGGAGCTGTTTTTT.

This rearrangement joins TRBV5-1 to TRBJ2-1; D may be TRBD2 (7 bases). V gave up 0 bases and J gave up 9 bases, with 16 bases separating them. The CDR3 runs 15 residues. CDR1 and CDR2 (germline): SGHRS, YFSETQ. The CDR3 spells CASSLAGGLGSEQFF. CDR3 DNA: TGCGCCAGCAGCTTGGCGGGGGGCCTCGGGAGTGAGCAGTTCTTC.

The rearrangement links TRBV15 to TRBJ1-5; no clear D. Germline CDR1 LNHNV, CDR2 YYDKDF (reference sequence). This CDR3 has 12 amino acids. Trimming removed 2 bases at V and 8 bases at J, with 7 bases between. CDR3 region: CATSRYSEPQHF. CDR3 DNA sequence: TGTGCCACCAGCAGATACTCTGAGCCCCAGCATTTT. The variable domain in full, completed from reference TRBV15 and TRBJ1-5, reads DAMVIQNPRYQVTQFGKPVTLSCSQTLNHNVMYWYQQKSSQAPKLLFHYYDKDFNNEADTPDNFQSRRPNTSFCFLDIRSPGLGDTAMYLCATSRYSEPQHFGDGTRLSIL.

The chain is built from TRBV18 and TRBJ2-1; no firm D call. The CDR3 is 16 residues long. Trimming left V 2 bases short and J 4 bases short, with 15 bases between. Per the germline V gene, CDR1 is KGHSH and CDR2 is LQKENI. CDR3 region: CASSPIVARTYNEQFF. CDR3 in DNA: TGTGCCAGCTCACCAATCGTAGCCCGTACGTACAATGAGCAGTTCTTC.

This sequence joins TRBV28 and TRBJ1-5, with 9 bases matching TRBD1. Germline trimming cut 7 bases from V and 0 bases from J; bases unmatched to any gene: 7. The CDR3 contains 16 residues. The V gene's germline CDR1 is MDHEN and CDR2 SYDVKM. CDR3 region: CASTNHRGLSNQPQHF. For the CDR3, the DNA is TGTGCCAGCACCAACCACAGGGGGCTTAGCAATCAGCCCCAGCATTTT.

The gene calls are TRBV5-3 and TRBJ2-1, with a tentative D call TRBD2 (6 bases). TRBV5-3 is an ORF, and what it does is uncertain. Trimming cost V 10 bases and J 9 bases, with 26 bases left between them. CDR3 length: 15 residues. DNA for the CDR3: TGTGCCCGAAAACCAGCGGGCCTCCTATGCGGTGAGCAGTTCTTC. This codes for CARKPAGLLCGEQFF.

The CDR3 region has the DNA TGTGCCAGTAGTATGGGACAGAACTATGGCTACACCTTC. It translates to CASSMGQNYGYTF. The V gene is TRBV19, the J gene TRBJ1-2; 7 bases are shared with TRBD1. Trimming removed 3 bases from V and 2 bases from J; junction bases left unmatched: 0. The CDR3 extends over 13 amino acids. From germline, CDR1 is LNHDA and CDR2 SQIVND (reference sequence).